The entry below gives a single T cell receptor beta chain sequence along with its context. Data came from immunoSEQ multiplex PCR; TCRdb stores just in-frame clones and leaves some out. The repertoire holds more than 85,000 clones, with about 88% as singletons. These data are taken from a study of blood T cell repertoires in COVID-19. Study details: The cDNA or gDNA used as material had been derived from T cells, B-cell-depleted T cells, or PBMCs.

CDR3 length: 14 amino acids. J gave up 8 bases and V 2 bases, and 0 bases lay outside the gene matches. Germline CDR1 reads MRHNA; CDR2 reads SNTAGT. The clonotype originates from a woman aged 50 to 60 with acute or convalescent COVID-19. Sequenced material: peripheral blood. The gene calls are TRBV6-4 and TRBJ2-2, with 12 positions matching TRBD2. CDR3 bases: TGTGCCAGCAGTGACGGACTAGCGGGAGGGGAGCTGTTTTTT. Protein sequence: CASSDGLAGGELFF.